This T cell receptor (beta chain) comes out of a study of blood T cell repertoires in COVID-19. Study-level background: PBMCs, B-cell-depleted T cells, or T cells provided the cDNA or gDNA that made up the material.

Original analysis: Reference gene primer amplification gave estimated nucleated cell counts. This table comes from immunoSEQ multiplex PCR, and its TCRdb copy is limited to in-frame clones, with some not included. V and J calls and clone size follow that table, whereas D and trimming were derived from the DNA. This table holds about 460,000 clones, approximately 91% found once. Participants reported their clinical history, and cohort assignment relied on those reports. All recovered Cohort 3 donors got two negative PCRs, got clearance, or saw symptom resolution. Germline V gene lookup returns CDR1 SGHRS and CDR2 YFSETQ. The V segment lost 4 bases and the J segment 6 bases; nucleotides outside the gene matches: 9. The length of the CDR3 is 14 residues.

The receptor was derived from a woman aged 55-70 years who had recovered from COVID-19. Specimen: PBMCs or T cells enriched from blood (not recorded which). The V call is TRBV5-1, the J call TRBJ1-2; 7 bases agree with TRBD1. The CDR3 loop reads CASSRGQPDDGYTF. CDR3 in DNA: TGCGCCAGCAGCAGGGGACAGCCCGACGATGGCTACACCTTC.